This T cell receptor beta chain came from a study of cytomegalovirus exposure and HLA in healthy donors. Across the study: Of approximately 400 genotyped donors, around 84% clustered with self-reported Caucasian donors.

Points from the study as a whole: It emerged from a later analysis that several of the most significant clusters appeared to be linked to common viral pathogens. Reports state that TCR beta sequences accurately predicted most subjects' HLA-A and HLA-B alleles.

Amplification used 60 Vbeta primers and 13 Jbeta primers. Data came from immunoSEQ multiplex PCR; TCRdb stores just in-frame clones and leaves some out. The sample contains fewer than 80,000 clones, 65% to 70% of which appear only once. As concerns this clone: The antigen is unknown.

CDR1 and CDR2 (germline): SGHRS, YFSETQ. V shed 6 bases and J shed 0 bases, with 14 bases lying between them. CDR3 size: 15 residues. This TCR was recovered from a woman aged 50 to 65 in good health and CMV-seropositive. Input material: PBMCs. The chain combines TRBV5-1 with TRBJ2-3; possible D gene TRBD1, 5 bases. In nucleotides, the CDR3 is TGCGCCAGCACCCCGACAGCCGCTAGCACAGATACGCAGTATTTT. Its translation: CASTPTAASTDTQYF.